These 9 T cell receptor beta chains were sequenced from one sample in a study of OX40 agonist ivuxolimab in advanced cancers. The protocol was immunoSEQ multiplex PCR, while the TCRdb copy is restricted to in-frame clones and leaves out a portion. The sample lists 55,000 to 90,000 clones, about 90% occurring once. Sequencing was performed on CD4+ or CD8+ T cells sorted from blood, taken in a trial of the OX40 agonist ivuxolimab. The source of these receptors is an adult with an advanced solid tumor such as melanoma, head and neck, liver or kidney cancer.

This chain uses TRBV7-2 with TRBJ2-7; D is undetermined. CDR3 length equals 12 residues. Trimming pared 7 bases from V and 0 bases from J, leaving 7 bases between. The germline CDR1 and CDR2 sequences are SGHTA and FQGNSA. CDR3 nucleotides: TGTGCCAGCACCACTTTCTCCTACGAGCAGTACTTC. Its translation: CASTTFSYEQYF.

This rearrangement joins TRBV7-9 to TRBJ2-5; perhaps TRBD1 as D (7 bases). V lost 5 bases and J lost 6, with 10 bases in between. CDR1 and CDR2 from the germline V gene are SEHNR and FQNEAQ (reference sequence). There are 12 residues in the CDR3. The CDR3 spells CASSPGGKTQYF. The DNA for the CDR3 is TGTGCCAGCAGCCCAGGGGGGAAGACCCAGTACTTC.

V is TRBV7-2 and J is TRBJ2-7; 11 nucleotides agree with TRBD2. CDR3 length equals 16 residues. Trimming took 2 bases from V and 12 from J; bases not matched to a gene: 15. Germline assignment: CDR1 SGHTA and CDR2 FQGNSA. The CDR3 spells CASSLQGGGTSGPRYF. As DNA, the CDR3 is TGTGCCAGCAGCTTACAAGGTGGGGGGACTAGCGGCCCTCGGTACTTC.

The chain couples TRBV12-2 to TRBJ2-1. TRBV12-2 is listed as a pseudogene. This CDR3 comprises 17 residues. In nucleotides, the CDR3 is TGTGCAAGTCGCCCCCCGGCCCCCGGGGGCCCCCGGGAGGAGCAGTTCTTC. Translated: CASRPPAPGGPREEQFF.

This clone appeared a single time. The genes are TRBV2 and TRBJ1-2, with unresolved D. Germline V CDR1 and CDR2: SNHLY, FYNNEI. V was clipped by 3 bases and J by 6 bases, with 8 bases between them. This CDR3 contains 12 residues. DNA for the CDR3: TGTGCCAGCAGTGATGAGGGAGATGGCTACACCTTC. It specifies CASSDEGDGYTF.

V gene TRBV10-3 combines with J gene TRBJ2-1; 11 bases are shared with TRBD1. Looked up from germline, CDR1 is ENHRY and CDR2 is SYGVKD. The CDR3 extends over 18 amino acids. The J segment lost 14 bases and the V segment lost 2 bases, leaving 20 bases of the junction unmatched. The CDR3 reads CAISEPLGLGQGARGEFF. CDR3 sequence (DNA): TGTGCCATCAGTGAGCCTCTAGGTCTTGGACAGGGGGCCCGGGGGGAGTTCTTC.

V usage is TRBV7-8 and J usage is TRBJ2-7, with D perhaps being TRBD1 or TRBD2 (5 bases each). V shed 5 bases and J shed 6 bases, with 23 bases lying between them. CDR3 length: 16 amino acids. Per germline, CDR1 SGHVS and CDR2 FQNEAQ. In DNA form, the CDR3 reads TGTGCCAGCAGCCTATACGTCGGGGCGCAGGTCAGCGAGCAGTACTTC. It yields the protein CASSLYVGAQVSEQYF.

This clone has more than one count but fewer than ten. The rearrangement uses TRBV4-1 and TRBJ2-7, with 9 bases fitting TRBD1. V gave up 4 bases and J gave up 5 bases; unmatched junction bases: 9. Germline-derived CDR1 and CDR2 are MGHRA and YSYEKL. The CDR3 has 15 residues. CDR3 in amino acids: CASSPKWDRVDEQYF. The CDR3 DNA reads TGCGCCAGCAGCCCAAAGTGGGACAGGGTCGACGAGCAGTACTTC.

The V and J genes are TRBV5-1 and TRBJ1-6; maybe TRBD1 (5 bases). The germline CDR1 and CDR2 sequences are SGHRS and YFSETQ. Trimming took off 4 bases at V and 7 bases at J, with 12 bases between the two ends. The length of the CDR3 is 14 residues. The CDR3 DNA reads as TGCGCCAGCAGCCCAGGGTTGGAAAATTCACCCCTCCACTTT. Residues: CASSPGLENSPLHF. The variable domain in full, completed from reference TRBV5-1 and TRBJ1-6, reads KAGVTQTPRYLIKTRGQQVTLSCSPISGHRSVSWYQQTPGQGLQFLFEYFSETQRNKGNFPGRFSGRQFSNSRSEMNVSTLELGDSALYLCASSPGLENSPLHFGNGTRLTVT.